The T cell receptor (beta chain) described here comes from a study of T cells in Graves' hyperthyroidism and ophthalmopathy. Whole-study findings and limits: Most clonotypes that expanded in the thyroid above 0.001 also showed up in blood. In validation, the model predicted ophthalmopathy. These predictions came a median roughly seven months before onset.

About this clonotype: Antigen: not known.

With V trimmed by 8 bases and J by 5 bases, 11 bases remained unmatched. The CDR3 covers 15 residues. Germline loops: CDR1 MNHNS, CDR2 SASEGT. Template material for amplifying TCR beta CDR3 regions consisted of RNA transcripts. First-round RT-PCR with HTBI primers amplified the TCR CDR3 region. TCRdb called the multiplex PCR reads again in MiXCR, with one record for every CDR3 protein. This table holds more than 550,000 distinct CDR3 sequences, under 20% found once. The study collected blood at first hyperthyroidism diagnosis, before any ophthalmopathy symptoms arose. Sequences were obtained from blood. The chain couples TRBV6-1 to TRBJ1-2, with TRBD1 matching over 10 bases. The source of this sequence is a woman between 45 and 60 years old with Graves' hyperthyroidism that later progressed to Graves' ophthalmopathy. CDR3 DNA sequence: TGTGCCAGCGTGAGACAGGGGGCAATTGGATATGGCTACACCTTC. Translation: CASVRQGAIGYGYTF.